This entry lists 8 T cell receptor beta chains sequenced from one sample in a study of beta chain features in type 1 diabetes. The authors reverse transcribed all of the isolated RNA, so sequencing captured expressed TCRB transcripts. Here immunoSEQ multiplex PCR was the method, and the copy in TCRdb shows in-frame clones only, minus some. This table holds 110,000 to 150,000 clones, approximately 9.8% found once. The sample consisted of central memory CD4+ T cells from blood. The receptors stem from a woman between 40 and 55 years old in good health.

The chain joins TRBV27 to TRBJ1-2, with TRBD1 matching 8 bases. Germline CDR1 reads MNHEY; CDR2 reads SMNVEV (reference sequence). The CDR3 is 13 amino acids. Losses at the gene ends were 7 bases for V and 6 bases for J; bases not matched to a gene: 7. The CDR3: CASKFGQGHGYTF. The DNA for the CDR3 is TGTGCCAGCAAATTCGGACAGGGCCATGGCTACACCTTC.

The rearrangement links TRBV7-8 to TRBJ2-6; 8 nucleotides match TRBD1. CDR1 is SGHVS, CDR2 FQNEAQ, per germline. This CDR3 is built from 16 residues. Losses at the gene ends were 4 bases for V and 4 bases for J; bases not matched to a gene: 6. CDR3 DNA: TGTGCCAGCAGCTGGGAGACAGGGGCCGGGGCCAACGTCCTGACTTTC. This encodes CASSWETGAGANVLTF. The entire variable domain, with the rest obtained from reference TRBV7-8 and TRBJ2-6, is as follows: GAGVSQSPRYKVAKRGQDVALRCDPISGHVSLFWYQQALGQGPEFLTYFQNEAQLDKSGLPSDRFFAERPEGSVSTLKIQRTQQEDSAVYLCASSWETGAGANVLTFGAGSRLTVL.

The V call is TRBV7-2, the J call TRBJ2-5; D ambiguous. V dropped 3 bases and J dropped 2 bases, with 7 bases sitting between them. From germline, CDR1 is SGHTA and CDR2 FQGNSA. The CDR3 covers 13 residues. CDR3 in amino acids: CASSLAQQETQYF. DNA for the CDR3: TGTGCCAGCAGCTTGGCCCAGCAAGAGACCCAGTACTTC. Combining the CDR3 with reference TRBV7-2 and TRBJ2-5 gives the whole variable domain GAGVSQSPSNKVTEKGKDVELRCDPISGHTALYWYRQSLGQGLEFLIYFQGNSAPDKSGLPSDRFSAERTGGSVSTLTIQRTQQEDSAVYLCASSLAQQETQYFGPGTRLLVL.

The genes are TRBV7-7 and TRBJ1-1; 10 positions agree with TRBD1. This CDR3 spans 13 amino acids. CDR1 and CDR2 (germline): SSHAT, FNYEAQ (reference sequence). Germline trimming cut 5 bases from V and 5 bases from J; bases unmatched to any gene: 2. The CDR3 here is CASSADRGTEAFF. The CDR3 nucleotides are TGTGCCAGCAGCGCGGACAGGGGGACTGAAGCTTTCTTT.

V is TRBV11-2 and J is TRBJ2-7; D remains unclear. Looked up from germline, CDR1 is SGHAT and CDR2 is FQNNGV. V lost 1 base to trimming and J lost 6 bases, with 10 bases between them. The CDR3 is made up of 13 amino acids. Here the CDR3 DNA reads TGTGCCAGCAGCTTAGCGCCAGGTTTCGAGCAGTACTTC. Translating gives CASSLAPGFEQYF.

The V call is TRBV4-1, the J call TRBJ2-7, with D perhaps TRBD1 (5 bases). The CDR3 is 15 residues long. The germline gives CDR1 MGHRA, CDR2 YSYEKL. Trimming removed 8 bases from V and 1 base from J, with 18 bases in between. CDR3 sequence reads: CASAHGQGSSYEQYF. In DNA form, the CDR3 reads TGCGCCAGCGCACATGGGCAGGGATCTTCCTACGAGCAGTACTTC.

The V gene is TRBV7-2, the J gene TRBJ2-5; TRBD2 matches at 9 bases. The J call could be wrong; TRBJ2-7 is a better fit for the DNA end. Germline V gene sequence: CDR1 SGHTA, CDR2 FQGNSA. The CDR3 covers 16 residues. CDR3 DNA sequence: TGTGCCAGCAGCCCTCCGAGACTAGCGGTGAACTACGAGCAGTACTTC. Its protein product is CASSPPRLAVNYEQYF.

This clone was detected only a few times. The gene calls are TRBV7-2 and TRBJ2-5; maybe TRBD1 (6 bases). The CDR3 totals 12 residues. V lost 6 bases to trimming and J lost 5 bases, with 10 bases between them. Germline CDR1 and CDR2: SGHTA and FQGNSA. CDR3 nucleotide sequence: TGTGCCAGCAGTATACAGGGTGAGACCCAGTACTTC. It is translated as CASSIQGETQYF.